These T cell receptor beta chains were read from a single sample in a study of cytomegalovirus exposure and HLA in healthy donors. Libraries were prepared by immunoSEQ multiplex PCR; TCRdb keeps only in-frame clonotypes and omits some of them. This repertoire shows 150,000 to 200,000 clones, roughly 86% found once; its top ten account for about 1.7%. Sequenced: PBMCs. These receptor sequences come from a woman aged 18 to 35 in good health and CMV-seronegative. Each CDR3 is given with its conserved first and last residue. A D gene is named only where the DNA matches it firmly. Clone size is not always given. Where it is, it says once, few, many or a class for expanded clones.

TRBV28	TRBD1	NA	TRBJ1-2	CASSYMGQGVYGYTF	TGTGCCAGCAGTTATATGGGACAGGGGGTCTATGGCTACACCTTC
TRBV6-6	NA	NA	TRBJ1-1	CASSAPGQENTEAFF	TGTGCCAGCAGTGCCCCGGGTCAAGAGAACACTGAGGCTTTCTTT
TRBV15	NA	few	TRBJ2-2	CATSRLGLPPGELFF	TGTGCCACCAGCAGATTGGGACTTCCCCCCGGGGAGCTGTTTTTT
TRBV6-6	TRBD2	NA	TRBJ2-1	CASSLKLAGGNGEQFF	TGTGCCAGCAGCTTAAAACTAGCGGGAGGTAATGGTGAGCAGTTCTTC
TRBV7-2	NA	once	TRBJ2-1	CASSLEASEYNEQFF	TGTGCCAGCAGCTTAGAGGCTAGCGAGTACAATGAGCAGTTCTTC
TRBV9	TRBD1	NA	TRBJ1-4	CASSSGQGLREKLFF	TGTGCCAGCAGCTCCGGACAGGGGCTCCGGGAAAAACTGTTTTTT
TRBV10-3	NA	NA	TRBJ1-1	CAISGIGELMNTEAFF	TGTGCCATCAGTGGTATCGGGGAACTTATGAACACTGAAGCTTTCTTT
TRBV18	NA	NA	TRBJ1-2	CASSPGGDGVRYTF	TGTGCCAGCTCACCAGGGGGGGATGGAGTACGCTACACCTTC
TRBV19	NA	once	TRBJ1-1	CASSPWGVYTEAFF	TGTGCCAGTAGTCCATGGGGGGTGTACACTGAAGCTTTCTTT
TRBV4-2	TRBD2	NA	TRBJ2-5	CASSQASGGAETQYF	TGTGCCAGCAGCCAAGCGAGCGGGGGGGCGGAGACCCAGTACTTC
TRBV5-6	NA	NA	TRBJ1-2	CASSFQGFGASYTF	TGTGCCAGCAGCTTTCAGGGTTTTGGTGCTAGCTACACCTTC
TRBV14	TRBD1	few	TRBJ2-7	CASSQDLGTGGSYEQYF	TGTGCCAGCAGCCAAGATCTGGGGACAGGGGGCTCCTACGAGCAGTACTTC
TRBV19	NA	NA	TRBJ1-5	CASSVTGLRVYLSNQPQHF	TGTGCCAGTAGTGTTACAGGTCTCCGGGTTTATTTGAGCAATCAGCCCCAGCATTTT
TRBV25-1	TRBD1	NA	TRBJ2-1	CASSESGTGANEQFF	TGTGCCAGCAGTGAATCCGGGACAGGGGCGAATGAGCAGTTCTTC
TRBV27	TRBD1	NA	TRBJ1-1	CASSPVQGARAFF	TGTGCCAGCAGCCCCGTACAGGGGGCTAGAGCTTTCTTT
TRBV4-2	NA	NA	TRBJ2-1	CASSQVEVYNEQFF	TGTGCCAGCAGCCAAGTCGAGGTTTACAATGAGCAGTTCTTC
TRBV5-1	TRBD1	NA	TRBJ1-5	CASSPSDRGDNQPQHF	TGCGCCAGCAGCCCCTCGGACAGGGGAGACAATCAGCCCCAGCATTTT
TRBV2	NA	few	TRBJ2-7	CASSEPGHPSEYF	TGTGCCAGCAGTGAACCGGGACACCCGTCTGAGTACTTC
TRBV2	TRBD2	NA	TRBJ2-7	CASAAGARSYEQYF	TGTGCCAGCGCAGCGGGAGCACGCTCCTACGAGCAGTACTTC
TRBV11-3	NA	NA	TRBJ1-5	CASGMGGDQPQHF	TGTGCCTCAGGCATGGGGGGAGATCAGCCCCAGCATTTT
TRBV27	NA	NA	TRBJ1-3	CASRGPSGNTIYF	TGTGCCAGCAGGGGCCCCTCTGGAAACACCATATATTTT
TRBV10-2	TRBD2	once	TRBJ2-5	CASRLAGGETQYF	TGCGCCAGCCGGCTAGCGGGAGGGGAGACCCAGTACTTC
TRBV6-1	NA	NA	TRBJ1-1	CASKAGVAFF	TGTGCCAGCAAGGCGGGAGTCGCTTTCTTT
TRBV10-3	TRBD2	NA	TRBJ2-7	CAISESAAGAYEQYF	TGTGCCATCAGTGAGTCAGCAGCGGGAGCTTACGAGCAGTACTTC
TRBV5-1	TRBD2	NA	TRBJ2-1	CASSLRTSGTYNEQFF	TGCGCCAGCAGCCTTAGGACTAGCGGAACCTACAATGAGCAGTTCTTC
TRBV7-2	NA	NA	TRBJ1-5	CASSSAPRGANNQPQHF	TGTGCCAGCAGCTCCGCCCCCCGGGGGGCAAACAATCAGCCCCAGCATTTT
TRBV9	NA	NA	TRBJ1-1	CASSVDGRENTEAFF	TGTGCCAGCAGCGTCGACGGACGGGAGAACACTGAAGCTTTCTTT
TRBV4-1	TRBD1	NA	TRBJ1-1	CASSRFQGAYTEAFF	TGCGCCAGCAGCCGTTTCCAGGGGGCTTACACTGAAGCTTTCTTT
TRBV7-9	NA	NA	TRBJ2-7	CASSLTSNEQYF	TGTGCCAGCAGCTTAACCTCTAACGAGCAGTACTTC
TRBV6-1	NA	NA	TRBJ2-3	CASSETFGSTDTQYF	TGTGCCAGCAGTGAAACGTTCGGTTCCACAGATACGCAGTATTTT
TRBV5-1	TRBD2	once	TRBJ2-3	CASSLTGGHTDTQYF	TGCGCCAGCAGCTTGACGGGGGGGCACACAGATACGCAGTATTTT
TRBV6-1	TRBD1	NA	TRBJ1-5	CASSEGTGFSNQPQHF	TGTGCCAGCAGTGAAGGGACAGGGTTTAGCAATCAGCCCCAGCATTTT
TRBV9	NA	NA	TRBJ1-3	CASSVDPGRSTIYF	TGTGCCAGCAGCGTAGACCCAGGGAGGAGCACCATATATTTT
TRBV10-2	TRBD1	NA	TRBJ2-5	CASSEGTGQETQYF	TGCGCCAGCAGTGAGGGGACAGGCCAAGAGACCCAGTACTTC
TRBV10-3	TRBD2	NA	TRBJ2-1	CAISDELAGYNEQFF	TGTGCCATCAGTGACGAACTAGCGGGATACAATGAGCAGTTCTTC
TRBV30	NA	NA	TRBJ2-7	CAWRGEGEQYF	TGTGCCTGGAGGGGAGAAGGGGAGCAGTACTTC
TRBV5-1	NA	NA	TRBJ2-5	CASSLFEMETQYF	TGCGCCAGCAGCTTGTTTGAGATGGAGACCCAGTACTTC
TRBV18	NA	NA	TRBJ2-4	CASSPGQGLVKNIQYF	TGTGCCAGCTCACCGGGACAGGGACTAGTCAAAAACATTCAGTACTTC
TRBV11-3	NA	NA	TRBJ2-2	CASSSALSGGSNTGELFF	TGTGCCAGCAGCTCCGCTCTATCTGGCGGGTCGAACACCGGGGAGCTGTTTTTT
TRBV7-2	TRBD1	NA	TRBJ1-6	CASSLDRGNSPLHF	TGTGCCAGCAGCTTAGACAGGGGGAATTCACCCCTCCACTTT
TRBV30	NA	NA	TRBJ1-2	CAWSVRGSNYGYTF	TGTGCCTGGAGTGTACGCGGATCTAACTATGGCTACACCTTC
TRBV2	NA	once	TRBJ2-3	CASILDSAADTQYF	TGTGCCAGCATTCTGGACTCGGCAGCAGATACGCAGTATTTT
TRBV5-1	TRBD1	NA	TRBJ1-4	CASSPGQVATNEKLFF	TGCGCCAGCAGCCCGGGACAGGTCGCAACTAATGAAAAACTGTTTTTT
TRBV2	NA	few	TRBJ1-1	CASSELGGGTEAFF	TGTGCCAGCAGTGAACTTGGGGGGGGCACTGAAGCTTTCTTT
TRBV9	NA	NA	TRBJ2-2	CASSVEGGPVGELFF	TGTGCCAGCAGCGTAGAGGGGGGGCCGGTCGGGGAGCTGTTTTTT
TRBV7-2	NA	NA	TRBJ2-5	CASSLATGGQETQYF	TGTGCCAGCAGCTTAGCGACAGGTGGACAAGAGACCCAGTACTTC
TRBV29-1	NA	NA	TRBJ2-1	CSVGAYEQFF	TGCAGCGTTGGGGCCTATGAGCAGTTCTTC
TRBV4-2	NA	NA	TRBJ2-5	CASSQDGTSGAQYF	TGTGCCAGCAGCCAAGACGGGACCTCAGGGGCCCAGTACTTC
TRBV6-1	TRBD1	once	TRBJ2-7	CANGQVPYEQYF	TGTGCCAACGGACAGGTCCCCTACGAGCAGTACTTC
TRBV6-6	TRBD2	NA	TRBJ2-7	CASTPGGGSYEQYF	TGTGCCAGCACCCCCGGGGGGGGATCCTACGAGCAGTACTTC
TRBV5-4	NA	NA	TRBJ2-2	CASSLTGGTGELFF	TGTGCCAGCAGCTTAACCGGCGGCACCGGGGAGCTGTTTTTT
TRBV7-6	NA	few	TRBJ1-3	CASSLFESSGNTIYF	TGTGCCAGCAGCTTATTCGAGAGCTCTGGAAACACCATATATTTT
TRBV29-1	NA	NA	TRBJ1-1	CSVETVREAFF	TGCAGCGTTGAAACCGTACGGGAAGCTTTCTTT